One and the same sample provided the 16 T cell receptor beta chains below, sequenced in a study of blood T cell repertoires in COVID-19. The table came from immunoSEQ multiplex PCR; TCRdb's copy has only in-frame clones and leaves some out. The sample has under 300,000 clones, 65% to 80% seen once. Sequenced: peripheral blood. The receptors here all came from a middle-aged woman with active or convalescent COVID-19.

Turning to this clone: Compared with germline, one end of the junction differs, possibly owing to a read error. The chain uses TRBV6-6 and TRBJ2-1; 14 nucleotides line up with TRBD2. Germline V gene lookup returns CDR1 MNHNY and CDR2 SVGAGI (reference sequence). The length of the CDR3 is 15 residues. Here the CDR3 DNA reads TGTGCCAGCAGTTACTCAGGGGGACTAGCGGGGGAATTGCTCTTC. Protein: CASSYSGGLAGELLF.

A single count supports this clone. This chain connects TRBV5-6 to TRBJ1-4; TRBD1 agrees at 8 bases. J lost 5 bases, V lost 4 bases, and 7 bases had no gene match. This CDR3 is 15 amino acids long. The germline gives CDR1 SGHDT, CDR2 YYEEEE. This CDR3 reads CASSQLDRVNEKLFF. The CDR3 nucleotides are TGTGCCAGCAGCCAATTGGACAGGGTGAATGAAAAACTGTTTTTT.

This clone was recorded once. The germline gene is not matched at one end of the junction; a read error may be the cause. V usage is TRBV7-7 and J usage is TRBJ2-5, with 11 bases fitting TRBD1. The germline V gene encodes CDR1 SSHAT and CDR2 FNYEAQ (reference sequence). The CDR3 is 16 residues long. The CDR3, as DNA: TGTGCTAGCAGCCATCATCCGGGACAGGGGGTGGAGACCCAGTACTTC. Its translation is CASSHHPGQGVETQYF.

The chain links TRBV18 to TRBJ1-1; 8 nucleotides match TRBD1. Trimming cost V 1 base and J 2 bases; bases outside gene matches: 3. Germline V gives CDR1 KGHSH, CDR2 LQKENI. The CDR3 covers 15 residues. In nucleotides, the CDR3 is TGTGCCAGCTCACCACTAGACAGGGGCAACACTGAAGCTTTCTTT. Residues: CASSPLDRGNTEAFF.

This chain links TRBV5-5 with TRBJ2-6, with TRBD1 as a possible D gene (6 bases). V shed 1 base and J shed 3 bases, with 14 bases lying between them. Germline assignment: CDR1 SGHKS and CDR2 YYEKEE (reference sequence). The CDR3 sequence is 17 residues long. The CDR3 DNA sequence: TGTGCCAGCAGCTTGTCAGGGGCGAGGGGTGGGGCCAACGTCCTGACTTTC. It yields the protein CASSLSGARGGANVLTF.

This chain uses TRBV19 with TRBJ2-1; tentative D call: TRBD2 (7 bases). Germline values: CDR1 LNHDA, CDR2 SQIVND (reference sequence). The length of the CDR3 is 13 residues. With 4 bases removed from V and 7 bases from J, the gap between germline ends came to 11 bases. The CDR3 protein is CASSSGGQNEQFF. The CDR3 bases are TGTGCCAGTAGTAGCGGGGGCCAGAATGAGCAGTTCTTC.

Only one count was recorded for this clone. The J gene is TRBJ2-7, the V gene TRBV19, with D possibly being TRBD1 (6 bases). This CDR3 is built from 11 residues. From germline, CDR1 is LNHDA and CDR2 SQIVND (reference sequence). Trimming cost V 3 bases and J 8 bases, with 8 bases left between them. The CDR3 DNA reads TGTGCCAGTAGTATGGGGGCAAAGCAGTACTTC. It specifies CASSMGAKQYF.

This sequence joins TRBV29-1 and TRBJ2-4; D ambiguous. Trimming removed 0 bases from V and 0 bases from J, with 12 bases in between. The CDR3 length is 16 residues. CDR1 and CDR2 (germline): SQVTM, ANQGSEA. CDR3 in DNA: TGCAGCGTTGAAGATGCTCAGGTTTTAGCCAAAAACATTCAGTACTTC. Protein product: CSVEDAQVLAKNIQYF.

The rearrangement links TRBV4-2 to TRBJ2-1, with D perhaps TRBD2 (7 bases). CDR1 and CDR2 (germline): LGHNA, YNFKEQ. CDR3 size: 13 residues. Trimming left V 2 bases short and J 14 bases short, with 16 bases between. CDR3 DNA: TGTGCCAGCAGCCAAAACTTGGGGGGGGCTAAGTTCTTC. Its protein is CASSQNLGGAKFF.

About this clone: Within the sample, other DNA sequences also encode this same CDR3. The gene calls are TRBV3-1 (or the pseudogene TRBV3-2) and TRBJ1-1; D is undetermined. CDR1 is LGHDT and CDR2 is YNNKEL in the germline V gene (reference sequence). The CDR3 covers 13 residues. Trimming stripped 1 base from V and 4 bases from J, with 7 bases between. The CDR3 sequence is CASSQVRGTEAFF. The CDR3 DNA sequence: TGTGCCAGCAGCCAAGTGCGGGGCACTGAAGCTTTCTTT.

CDR3 sequence reads: CARSLVLRNTEAFF. In DNA, the CDR3 is TGTGCCAGAAGCTTGGTTCTGAGGAACACTGAAGCTTTCTTT. This chain connects TRBV5-3 to TRBJ1-1; D is unresolved. TRBV5-3 is recorded as an ORF, its role being uncertain. The ends were cut back, 0 bases at V and 1 base at J, with 7 bases in the middle. The CDR3 sequence is 14 residues long.

The rearrangement uses TRBV6-1 and TRBJ2-4; possible D gene TRBD1, 5 bases. Trimming left V 0 bases short and J 7 bases short, with 22 bases between. Germline V CDR1 and CDR2: MNHNS, SASEGT. The CDR3 runs 18 residues. DNA for the CDR3: TGTGCCAGCAGTGAAGCGCCCCTCTCAGGGTCCGTTTGGAACATTCAGTACTTC. This codes for CASSEAPLSGSVWNIQYF.

This sequence joins TRBV5-1 and TRBJ1-1, with 9 bases lining up with TRBD1. With 4 bases clipped from V and 5 bases from J, the junction kept 6 bases outside the gene matches. Germline assignment: CDR1 SGHRS and CDR2 YFSETQ. The length of the CDR3 is 14 residues. The chain's CDR3 is CASSPGQGRTEAFF. Written as DNA, the CDR3 is TGCGCCAGCAGCCCCGGACAGGGGAGAACTGAAGCTTTCTTT.

The chain combines TRBV2 with TRBJ1-5; D might be TRBD1 (5 bases). The CDR3 runs to 14 residues. Per the germline V gene, CDR1 is SNHLY and CDR2 is FYNNEI. V gave up 8 bases and J gave up 8 bases, with 19 bases separating them. CDR3: CASGPDTPGEPQHF. The CDR3 DNA is TGTGCCAGCGGTCCCGACACCCCGGGGGAGCCCCAGCATTTT.

The rearrangement uses TRBV3-1 (or the pseudogene TRBV3-2) and TRBJ1-5; TRBD1 matches at 9 bases. The germline V gene encodes CDR1 LGHDT and CDR2 YNNKEL (reference sequence). This CDR3 contains 17 residues. Trimming at V came to 5 bases and at J to 6 bases, leaving 14 bases not matched to a gene. The CDR3 here is CASSYGGGGQGSQPQHF. The CDR3 DNA reads as TGTGCCAGCAGCTACGGAGGAGGGGGACAGGGAAGTCAGCCCCAGCATTTT.

This clone was counted only a few times. The J gene is TRBJ1-2, the V gene TRBV6-5, with D possibly TRBD1 on 6 matching bases. CDR1 and CDR2 (germline): MNHEY, SVGAGI. This CDR3 spans 15 amino acids. Deletions cut 9 bases from V and 0 bases from J, with 17 bases between. CDR3 region: CASGQISFPNYGYTF. The CDR3 coding sequence is TGTGCCAGTGGACAGATCTCCTTCCCTAACTATGGCTACACCTTC.